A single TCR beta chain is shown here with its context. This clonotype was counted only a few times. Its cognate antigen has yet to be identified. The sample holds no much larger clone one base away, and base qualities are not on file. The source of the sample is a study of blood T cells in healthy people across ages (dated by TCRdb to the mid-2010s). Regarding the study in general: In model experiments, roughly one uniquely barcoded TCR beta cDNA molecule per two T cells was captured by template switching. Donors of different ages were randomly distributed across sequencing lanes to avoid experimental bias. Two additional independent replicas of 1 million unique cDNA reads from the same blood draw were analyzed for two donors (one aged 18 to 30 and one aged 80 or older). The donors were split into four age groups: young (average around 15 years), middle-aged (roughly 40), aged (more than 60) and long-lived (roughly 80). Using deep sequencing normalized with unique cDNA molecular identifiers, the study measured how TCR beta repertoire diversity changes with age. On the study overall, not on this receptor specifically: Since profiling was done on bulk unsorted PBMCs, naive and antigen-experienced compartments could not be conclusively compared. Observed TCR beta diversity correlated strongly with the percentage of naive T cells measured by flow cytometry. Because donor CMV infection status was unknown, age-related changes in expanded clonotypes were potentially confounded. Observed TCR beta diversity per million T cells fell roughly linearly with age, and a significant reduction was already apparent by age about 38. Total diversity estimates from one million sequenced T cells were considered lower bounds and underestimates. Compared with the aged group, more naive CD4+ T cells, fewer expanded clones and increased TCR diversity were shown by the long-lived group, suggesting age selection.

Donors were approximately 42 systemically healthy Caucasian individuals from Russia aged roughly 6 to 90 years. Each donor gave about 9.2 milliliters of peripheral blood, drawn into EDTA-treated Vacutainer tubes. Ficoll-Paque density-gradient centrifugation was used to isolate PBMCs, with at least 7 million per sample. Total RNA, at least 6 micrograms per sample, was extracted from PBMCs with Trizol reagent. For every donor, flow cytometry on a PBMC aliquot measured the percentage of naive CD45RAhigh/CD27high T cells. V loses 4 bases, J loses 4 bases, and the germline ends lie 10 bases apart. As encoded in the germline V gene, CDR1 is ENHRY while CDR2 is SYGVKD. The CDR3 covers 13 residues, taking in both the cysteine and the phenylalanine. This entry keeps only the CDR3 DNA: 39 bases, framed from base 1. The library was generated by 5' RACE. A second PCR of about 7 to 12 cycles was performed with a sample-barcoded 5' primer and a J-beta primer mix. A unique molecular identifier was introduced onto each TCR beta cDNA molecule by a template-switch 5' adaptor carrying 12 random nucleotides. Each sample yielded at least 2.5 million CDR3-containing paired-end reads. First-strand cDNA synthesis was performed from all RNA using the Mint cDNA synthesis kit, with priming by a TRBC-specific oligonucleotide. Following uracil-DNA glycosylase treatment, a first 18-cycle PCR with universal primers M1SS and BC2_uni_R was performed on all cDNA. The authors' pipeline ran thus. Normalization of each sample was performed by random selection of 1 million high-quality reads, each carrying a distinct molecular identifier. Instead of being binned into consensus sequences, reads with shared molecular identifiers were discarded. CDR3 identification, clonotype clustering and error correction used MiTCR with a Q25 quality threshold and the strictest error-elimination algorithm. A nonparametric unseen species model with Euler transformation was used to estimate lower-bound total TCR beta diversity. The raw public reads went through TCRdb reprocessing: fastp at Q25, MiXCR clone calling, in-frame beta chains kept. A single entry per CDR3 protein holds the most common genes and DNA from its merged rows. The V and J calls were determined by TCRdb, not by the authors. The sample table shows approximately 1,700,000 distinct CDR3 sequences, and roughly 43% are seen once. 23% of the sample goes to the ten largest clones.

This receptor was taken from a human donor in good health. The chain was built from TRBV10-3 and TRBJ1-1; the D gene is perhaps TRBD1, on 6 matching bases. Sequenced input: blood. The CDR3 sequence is CAISGQVSTEAFF. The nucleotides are TGTGCCATCAGTGGACAGGTGAGCACTGAAGCTTTCTTT.